This TCR beta chain was identified in a study of technical replicates of blood from a few donors. Measured with immunoSEQ multiplex PCR; TCRdb has only the in-frame clones, and not every one. This repertoire shows around 58,000 clones, approximately 86% found once; its top ten account for 5.1%. Germline V gives CDR1 SGHTA, CDR2 FQGNSA. This CDR3 has 15 residues. After removal of 3 bases from V and 0 bases from J, the junction contained 5 bases not matched to a gene. The sample comprised PBMCs. This receptor was taken from a human donor in good health. Some clones in this sample may be carry-over from other donors' samples. V and J are TRBV7-2 and TRBJ2-7; 7 bases line up with TRBD2. CDR3 in DNA: TGTGCCAGCAGCTTCCGGCGGGAGAGCTCCTACGAGCAGTACTTC. Protein: CASSFRRESSYEQYF. Using reference TRBV7-2 and TRBJ2-7 for the parts outside the CDR3, the full variable domain is GAGVSQSPSNKVTEKGKDVELRCDPISGHTALYWYRQSLGQGLEFLIYFQGNSAPDKSGLPSDRFSAERTGGSVSTLTIQRTQQEDSAVYLCASSFRRESSYEQYFGPGTRLTVT.